Below, one TCR beta chain is given with its context. Its target is not known. This entry belongs to a study of cytomegalovirus exposure and HLA in healthy donors. PCR amplification relied on 60 Vbeta primers (plus 13 Jbeta primers). This table comes from immunoSEQ multiplex PCR, and its TCRdb copy is limited to in-frame clones, with some not included. Counted here are some 170,000 clones, 55% to 75% occurring once; the ten biggest clones make up under 2.5%. No record exists of this donor's CMV serostatus. Study conclusions and caveats: Earlier results showed most TCR beta V segments being productive about 87% or about 30% of the time.

This CDR3 is 14 amino acids long. CDR1 and CDR2 (germline): SGHVS, FNYEAQ. Trimming took 0 bases from V and 2 from J, leaving 7 bases between them. The sequenced sample consisted of PBMCs. The chain recombines TRBV7-6 with TRBJ1-1; D ambiguous. The TCR sequence derives from a human donor in good health. In DNA, the CDR3 is TGTGCCAGCAGCTTAGCGGAGGGAAACACTGAAGCTTTCTTT. It yields the protein CASSLAEGNTEAFF. Supplemented by reference TRBV7-6 and TRBJ1-1, the full variable domain reads GAGVSQSPRYKVTKRGQDVALRCDPISGHVSLYWYRQALGQGPEFLTYFNYEAQQDKSGLPNDRFSAERPEGSISTLTIQRTEQRDSAMYRCASSLAEGNTEAFFGQGTRLTVV.